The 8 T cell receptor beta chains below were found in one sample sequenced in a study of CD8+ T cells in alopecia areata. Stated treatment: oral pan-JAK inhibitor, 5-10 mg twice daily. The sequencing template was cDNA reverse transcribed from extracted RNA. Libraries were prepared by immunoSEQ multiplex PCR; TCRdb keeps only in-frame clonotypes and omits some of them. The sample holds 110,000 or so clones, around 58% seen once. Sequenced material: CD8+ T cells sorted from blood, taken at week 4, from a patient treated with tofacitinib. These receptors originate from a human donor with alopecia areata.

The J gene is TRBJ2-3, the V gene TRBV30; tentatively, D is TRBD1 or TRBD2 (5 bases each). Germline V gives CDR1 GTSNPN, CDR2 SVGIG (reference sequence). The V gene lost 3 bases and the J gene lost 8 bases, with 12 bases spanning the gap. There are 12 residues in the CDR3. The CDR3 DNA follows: TGTGCCTGGAGGGGGCTAAGCGGTACGCAGTATTTT. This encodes CAWRGLSGTQYF.

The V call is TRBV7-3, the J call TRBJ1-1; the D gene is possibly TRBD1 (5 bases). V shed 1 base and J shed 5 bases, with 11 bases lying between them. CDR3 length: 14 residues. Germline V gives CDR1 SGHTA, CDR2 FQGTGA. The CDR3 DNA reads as TGTGCCAGCAGCTTAATGGGTAAGGGGACTGAAGCTTTCTTT. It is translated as CASSLMGKGTEAFF.

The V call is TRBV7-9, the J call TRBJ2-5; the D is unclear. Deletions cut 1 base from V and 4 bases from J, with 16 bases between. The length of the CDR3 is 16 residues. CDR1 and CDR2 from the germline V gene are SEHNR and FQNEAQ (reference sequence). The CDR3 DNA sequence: TGTGCCAGCAGCTTAGGGCCGGAGACAAAATTAGAGACCCAGTACTTC. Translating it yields CASSLGPETKLETQYF. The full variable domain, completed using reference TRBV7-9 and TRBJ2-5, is DTGVSQNPRHKITKRGQNVTFRCDPISEHNRLYWYRQTLGQGPEFLTYFQNEAQLEKSRLLSDRFSAERPKGSFSTLEIQRTEQGDSAMYLCASSLGPETKLETQYFGPGTRLLVL.

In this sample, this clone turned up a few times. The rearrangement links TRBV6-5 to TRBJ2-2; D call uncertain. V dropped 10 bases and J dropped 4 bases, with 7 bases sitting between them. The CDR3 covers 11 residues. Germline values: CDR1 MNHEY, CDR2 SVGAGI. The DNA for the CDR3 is TGTGCCACCCTGGGCACCGGGGAGCTGTTTTTT. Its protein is CATLGTGELFF.

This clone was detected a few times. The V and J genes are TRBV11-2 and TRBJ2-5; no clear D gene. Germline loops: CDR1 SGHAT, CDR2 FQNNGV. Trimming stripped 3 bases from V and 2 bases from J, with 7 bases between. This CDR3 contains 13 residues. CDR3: CASSFQGQETQYF. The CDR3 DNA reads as TGTGCCAGCAGCTTTCAAGGTCAAGAGACCCAGTACTTC.

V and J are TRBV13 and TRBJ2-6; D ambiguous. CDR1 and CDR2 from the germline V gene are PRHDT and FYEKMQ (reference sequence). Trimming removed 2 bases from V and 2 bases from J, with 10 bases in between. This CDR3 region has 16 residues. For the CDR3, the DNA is TGTGCCAGCAGCTTACTCGGTAGCCCTGGGGCCAACGTCCTGACTTTC. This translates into CASSLLGSPGANVLTF.

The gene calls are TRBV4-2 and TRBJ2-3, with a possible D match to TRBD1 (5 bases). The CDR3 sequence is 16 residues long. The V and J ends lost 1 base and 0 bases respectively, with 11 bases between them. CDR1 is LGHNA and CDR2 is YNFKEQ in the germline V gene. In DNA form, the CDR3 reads TGTGCCAGCAGCCAAGTTGCGACAGATAGCACAGATACGCAGTATTTT. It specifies CASSQVATDSTDTQYF.

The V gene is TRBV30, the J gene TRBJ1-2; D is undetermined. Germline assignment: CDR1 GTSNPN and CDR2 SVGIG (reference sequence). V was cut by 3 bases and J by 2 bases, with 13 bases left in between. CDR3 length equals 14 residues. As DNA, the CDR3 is TGTGCCTGGAGAAGAATGGACGGGAACTATGGCTACACCTTC. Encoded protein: CAWRRMDGNYGYTF. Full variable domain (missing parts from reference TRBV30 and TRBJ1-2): SQTIHQWPATLVQPVGSPLSLECTVEGTSNPNLYWYRQAAGRGLQLLFYSVGIGQISSEVPQNLSASRPQDRQFILSSKKLLLSDSGFYLCAWRRMDGNYGYTFGSGTRLTVV.